This TCR beta chain comes out of a study of chemoradiotherapy in HPV16-positive cancers. Across the study: Two HPV16-positive patients' cells yielded candidate HPV-specific clones and common motifs.

The V gene lost 6 bases and the J gene lost 2 bases, with 14 bases spanning the gap. The CDR3 contains 15 residues. Germline V lookup: CDR1 MNHEY, CDR2 SMNVEV (reference sequence). TCRdb's table, derived via immunoSEQ multiplex PCR, lists solely in-frame clones and lacks some. The table shows 10,000 to 15,000 clones, with almost 90% occurring only once. This sequence joins TRBV27 and TRBJ2-1; D unclear. The sample here was taken from a patient who underwent chemoradiotherapy. This clonotype originated in a human donor with HPV-associated anogenital cancer. The CDR3 protein is CASRYDTVTYNEQFF. The CDR3 region has the DNA TGTGCCAGCAGATACGACACGGTCACCTACAATGAGCAGTTCTTC.